These T cell receptor beta chains were read from a single sample in a study of blood T cell repertoires in COVID-19. The assay was immunoSEQ multiplex PCR, and TCRdb's table has in-frame clones only and misses some. The data contain about 210,000 clones, about 83% of them singletons. The source material was peripheral blood. The receptors were sampled from a woman aged 50 to 60 with acute or convalescent COVID-19. Both conserved end residues are part of each CDR3. A D gene is named only where the DNA matches it firmly. Expanded clones are given a class, and other clones once, few, many or no size at all.

J: TRBJ1-1
size: .
V: TRBV27
D: .
CDR3: CASSSSAGFTAFF
DNA: TGTGCCAGCAGTTCTAGTGCAGGGTTTACGGCTTTCTTT

J: TRBJ2-7
size: .
V: TRBV5-1
D: TRBD2
CDR3: CASSLTPGLAIVDEQYF
DNA: TGCGCCAGCAGTCTGACCCCGGGACTAGCTATTGTGGACGAGCAGTACTTC

J: TRBJ1-2
size: .
V: TRBV28
D: .
CDR3: CASSPFWGGAGYGYTF
DNA: TGTGCCAGCAGTCCTTTTTGGGGGGGCGCGGGGTATGGCTACACCTTC

J: TRBJ2-3
size: .
V: TRBV28
D: TRBD2
CDR3: CASSPGTSGEDTQYF
DNA: TGTGCCAGCAGTCCCGGGACTAGCGGAGAGGATACGCAGTATTTT

J: TRBJ2-7
size: .
V: TRBV18
D: TRBD2
CDR3: CASSQTGTSATYEQYF
DNA: TGTGCCAGCTCACAAACCGGGACTAGCGCGACCTACGAGCAGTACTTC

J: TRBJ1-6
size: few
V: TRBV12-5
D: .
CDR3: CASGSENSPLHF
DNA: TGTGCTAGTGGTTCGGAGAATTCACCCCTCCACTTT

J: TRBJ2-7
size: many
V: TRBV5-1
D: .
CDR3: CASSLEGRAYEQYF
DNA: TGCGCCAGCAGCTTGGAAGGCAGGGCTTACGAGCAGTACTTC

J: TRBJ1-1
size: .
V: TRBV12-3/TRBV12-4
D: .
CDR3: CASSLIDTEAFF
DNA: TGTGCCAGCAGTTTAATCGACACTGAAGCTTTCTTT

J: TRBJ2-7
size: .
V: TRBV6-6
D: TRBD2
CDR3: CASRAGTSQYEQYF
DNA: TGTGCCAGCAGGGCCGGGACTAGCCAGTACGAGCAGTACTTC

J: TRBJ2-6
size: .
V: TRBV6-5
D: TRBD1
CDR3: CASTRDSSGANVLTF
DNA: TGTGCCAGCACTAGGGACAGCTCTGGGGCCAACGTCCTGACTTTC

J: TRBJ1-1
size: .
V: TRBV2
D: .
CDR3: CASSERTVNTEAFF
DNA: TGTGCCAGCAGTGAACGGACAGTGAACACTGAAGCTTTCTTT

J: TRBJ2-1
size: .
V: TRBV24-1
D: .
CDR3: CATSERDSEPGEQFF
DNA: TGTGCCACCAGTGAACGGGACTCCGAACCCGGGGAGCAGTTCTTC

J: TRBJ2-7
size: .
V: TRBV29-1
D: TRBD1
CDR3: CSVGQGASSEQYF
DNA: TGCAGCGTTGGTCAGGGGGCGAGCTCCGAGCAGTACTTC

J: TRBJ2-5
size: once
V: TRBV6-5
D: TRBD1
CDR3: CASSYSGQGAGETQYF
DNA: TGTGCCAGCAGTTACTCGGGACAGGGGGCGGGGGAGACCCAGTACTTC

J: TRBJ1-6
size: .
V: TRBV5-6
D: TRBD1
CDR3: CASSGGRQGRGSPLHF
DNA: TGTGCCAGCAGCGGCGGACGACAGGGACGAGGGTCACCCCTCCACTTT

J: TRBJ2-7
size: .
V: TRBV30
D: TRBD1
CDR3: CAWSGLRTGLHEQYF
DNA: TGTGCCTGGAGCGGGCTGAGGACAGGGCTCCACGAGCAGTACTTC

J: TRBJ1-3
size: .
V: TRBV28
D: TRBD1
CDR3: CASTTQGSSGNTIYF
DNA: TGTGCCAGCACAACACAGGGGAGCTCTGGAAACACCATATATTTT

J: TRBJ1-5
size: .
V: TRBV19
D: TRBD1
CDR3: CASSRGGQGWNQPQHF
DNA: TGTGCCAGTAGTAGGGGTGGACAGGGTTGGAATCAGCCCCAGCATTTT

J: TRBJ2-2
size: .
V: TRBV11-3
D: .
CDR3: CASSFGQGRGELFF
DNA: TGTGCCAGCAGCTTCGGCCAGGGTAGGGGGGAGCTGTTTTTT

J: TRBJ2-3
size: once
V: TRBV29-1
D: .
CDR3: CSVPQNTQYF
DNA: TGCAGCGTCCCCCAAAATACGCAGTATTTT

J: TRBJ1-2
size: .
V: TRBV11-2
D: .
CDR3: CASSPPVPAGYGYTF
DNA: TGTGCCAGCAGCCCACCCGTCCCGGCGGGCTATGGCTACACCTTC

J: TRBJ2-7
size: .
V: TRBV5-1
D: TRBD1
CDR3: CASSLGGGTGTGPLLEYF
DNA: TGCGCCAGCAGCTTGGGGGGCGGAACCGGGACAGGGCCGTTATTGGAGTACTTC

J: TRBJ2-7
size: .
V: TRBV10-3
D: .
CDR3: CAISDQAIGSYEQYF
DNA: TGTGCCATCAGTGATCAGGCAATCGGCTCCTACGAGCAGTACTTC

J: TRBJ1-4
size: .
V: TRBV11-2
D: .
CDR3: CASSLESGTTNEKLFF
DNA: TGTGCCAGCAGCTTAGAATCGGGGACAACTAATGAAAAACTGTTTTTT

J: TRBJ2-7
size: .
V: TRBV15
D: .
CDR3: CATSIRGGAYEQYF
DNA: TGTGCCACCAGCATCCGAGGGGGAGCCTACGAGCAGTACTTC

J: TRBJ2-5
size: .
V: TRBV27
D: .
CDR3: CASSWTATTQETQYF
DNA: TGTGCCAGCAGTTGGACAGCTACTACTCAAGAGACCCAGTACTTC

J: TRBJ2-5
size: .
V: TRBV6-5
D: .
CDR3: CASNAGTREETQYF
DNA: TGTGCCAGCAACGCCGGGACAAGGGAGGAGACCCAGTACTTC

J: TRBJ1-4
size: .
V: TRBV7-9
D: TRBD1
CDR3: CASSSGARTGVEKLFF
DNA: TGTGCCAGCAGCTCAGGGGCGAGGACAGGGGTTGAAAAACTGTTTTTT

J: TRBJ1-5
size: .
V: TRBV30
D: TRBD1
CDR3: CAWSVGGEVLSNQPQHF
DNA: TGTGCCTGGAGTGTAGGGGGCGAGGTCCTGAGCAATCAGCCCCAGCATTTT

J: TRBJ1-5
size: few
V: TRBV2
D: TRBD1
CDR3: CASRGQGARNQPQHF
DNA: TGTGCCAGCAGGGGACAGGGGGCTCGCAATCAGCCCCAGCATTTT

J: TRBJ1-1
size: .
V: TRBV7-9
D: .
CDR3: CASSLSLSEAFF
DNA: TGTGCCAGCAGCTTAAGCCTTTCTGAAGCTTTCTTT

J: TRBJ2-1
size: .
V: TRBV9
D: TRBD1
CDR3: CASSVVRGQVGSYNEQFF
DNA: TGTGCCAGCAGCGTAGTGAGGGGGCAGGTAGGTTCCTACAATGAGCAGTTCTTC

J: TRBJ1-1
size: .
V: TRBV5-4
D: TRBD1
CDR3: CASSARGDRVGTEAFF
DNA: TGTGCCAGCAGCGCCCGGGGGGACAGGGTAGGCACTGAAGCTTTCTTT

J: TRBJ1-3
size: .
V: TRBV6-1
D: .
CDR3: CASSDNSLSGNTIYF
DNA: TGTGCCAGCAGTGATAACAGTCTCTCTGGAAACACCATATATTTT

J: TRBJ2-1
size: .
V: TRBV19
D: .
CDR3: CASSFGSPSYNEQFF
DNA: TGTGCCAGTAGTTTTGGGAGCCCTTCCTACAATGAGCAGTTCTTC

J: TRBJ1-5
size: .
V: TRBV10-1
D: .
CDR3: CASSESAGAPLYSNQPQHF
DNA: TGCGCCAGCAGTGAGTCCGCAGGGGCCCCACTGTATAGCAATCAGCCCCAGCATTTT

J: TRBJ1-6
size: few
V: TRBV15
D: TRBD1
CDR3: CATRSGTANSPLHF
DNA: TGTGCCACCAGATCCGGGACAGCCAATTCACCCCTCCACTTT

J: TRBJ2-1
size: .
V: TRBV7-9
D: TRBD2
CDR3: CASITRRGVAWAHEQFF
DNA: TGTGCCAGCATCACACGTCGGGGGGTAGCGTGGGCTCATGAGCAGTTCTTC

J: TRBJ1-5
size: .
V: TRBV5-1
D: TRBD1
CDR3: CASSLGQGFNQPQHF
DNA: TGCGCCAGCAGCTTAGGACAGGGGTTTAATCAGCCCCAGCATTTT

J: TRBJ2-3
size: .
V: TRBV28
D: .
CDR3: CASSSPDYRLTDTQYF
DNA: TGTGCCAGCAGTTCTCCAGACTATCGTCTCACAGATACGCAGTATTTT

J: TRBJ2-2
size: .
V: TRBV10-2
D: TRBD1
CDR3: CASSLDRGTGELFF
DNA: TGCGCCAGCAGCCTGGACAGGGGCACCGGGGAGCTGTTTTTT

J: TRBJ2-7
size: .
V: TRBV27
D: .
CDR3: CASTPPGASYEQYF
DNA: TGTGCCAGCACCCCCCCAGGGGCCTCCTACGAGCAGTACTTC

J: TRBJ1-2
size: .
V: TRBV9
D: TRBD1
CDR3: CASSVRDSYGYTF
DNA: TGTGCCAGCAGCGTACGGGACAGCTATGGCTACACCTTC

J: TRBJ1-2
size: .
V: TRBV5-3
D: TRBD1
CDR3: CARSLVRGRIIYGYTF
DNA: TGTGCCAGAAGCTTGGTGAGGGGGCGGATTATCTATGGCTACACCTTC

J: TRBJ2-3
size: .
V: TRBV11-2
D: TRBD2
CDR3: CASSLEGTSGVTDTQYF
DNA: TGTGCCAGCAGCTTAGAAGGGACTAGCGGGGTCACAGATACGCAGTATTTT

J: TRBJ2-7
size: few
V: TRBV28
D: .
CDR3: CASSFLTDRLYEQYF
DNA: TGTGCCAGCAGTTTTCTGACAGACCGGCTCTACGAGCAGTACTTC

J: TRBJ2-7
size: .
V: TRBV4-1
D: TRBD2
CDR3: CASSQESLAGRQYF
DNA: TGCGCCAGCAGCCAAGAATCGCTAGCGGGAAGGCAGTACTTC

J: TRBJ2-7
size: once
V: TRBV15
D: TRBD1
CDR3: CATSRGGTASYEQYF
DNA: TGTGCCACCAGCAGAGGTGGGACAGCCTCCTACGAGCAGTACTTC

J: TRBJ2-3
size: .
V: TRBV21-1
D: .
CDR3: CASSKEGAGRGCTDTQYF
DNA: TGTGCCAGCAGCAAAGAGGGGGCCGGGAGAGGGTGTACAGATACGCAGTATTTT

J: TRBJ2-7
size: .
V: TRBV7-3
D: TRBD2
CDR3: CASSLNGPTSELREQYF
DNA: TGTGCCAGCAGCTTAAACGGTCCCACTAGCGAGCTGCGCGAGCAGTACTTC

J: TRBJ2-3
size: .
V: TRBV15
D: TRBD2
CDR3: CATSRRAGLTDTQYF
DNA: TGTGCCACCAGCAGACGAGCGGGGCTCACAGATACGCAGTATTTT

J: TRBJ2-7
size: .
V: TRBV29-1
D: .
CDR3: CSVEDNYEQYF
DNA: TGCAGCGTTGAGGACAACTACGAGCAGTACTTC

J: TRBJ2-3
size: .
V: TRBV2
D: .
CDR3: CASSLVNSDTQYF
DNA: TGTGCCAGCAGTCTAGTTAATTCAGATACGCAGTATTTT

J: TRBJ2-1
size: .
V: TRBV11-2
D: TRBD2
CDR3: CASSLGLAGRNEQFF
DNA: TGTGCCAGCAGCCTTGGACTAGCGGGGAGGAATGAGCAGTTCTTC

J: TRBJ2-1
size: .
V: TRBV28
D: .
CDR3: CASRSRTTILYNEQFF
DNA: TGTGCCAGCAGGTCACGGACTACCATCCTATACAATGAGCAGTTCTTC

J: TRBJ2-1
size: .
V: TRBV6-5
D: .
CDR3: CASSSPGTLWNEQFF
DNA: TGTGCCAGCAGTTCTCCCGGGACTTTGTGGAATGAGCAGTTCTTC

J: TRBJ2-2
size: .
V: TRBV19
D: TRBD2
CDR3: CASSIQLAGSRGELFF
DNA: TGTGCCAGTAGTATACAACTAGCGGGGTCGAGGGGGGAGCTGTTTTTT

J: TRBJ1-1
size: .
V: TRBV2
D: .
CDR3: CARPREFTLDDEAFF
DNA: TGTGCCAGGCCTAGGGAGTTCACCCTAGATGATGAAGCTTTCTTT

J: TRBJ2-3
size: .
V: TRBV7-8
D: TRBD2
CDR3: CASSPGLAGGPSTDTQYF
DNA: TGTGCCAGCAGCCCGGGACTAGCGGGAGGACCCAGCACAGATACGCAGTATTTT

J: TRBJ1-4
size: .
V: TRBV5-1
D: TRBD1
CDR3: CASSQPGQGGEKLFF
DNA: TGCGCCAGCAGCCAACCGGGACAGGGAGGTGAAAAACTGTTTTTT